This TCR beta chain was captured by sequencing in a study of T-cell reconstitution after alpha-beta-depleted transplantation in children. Details on this clonotype: Antigen specificity is unknown.

Unique molecular identifiers were incorporated into the prepared TCRbeta library. TCRdb re-analysed the PCR reads in MiXCR, keeping a single row per CDR3 protein. The sample consists of fewer than 700,000 distinct CDR3 sequences, approximately 22% of them appearing once. Study results and caveats: Alpha-beta T cells about two months after transplant reportedly derived from several hundred expanded graft clones.

CDR1 and CDR2 from the germline V gene are SGHTA and FQGNSA. The CDR3 length is 14 residues. The ends were cut back, 4 bases at V and 5 bases at J, with 12 bases in the middle. The clonotype comes from a boy in the first two years of life who had a stem cell transplant for acute myeloid leukemia, so the T cells may come from the graft donor. The source was PBMCs, mostly from graft donor cells, collected 360 days after TCRalphabeta/CD19-depleted stem cell transplant. This rearrangement joins TRBV7-2 to TRBJ2-1, with D unclear. The CDR3 region has the DNA TGTGCCAGCAGCTCCAGGAGTTCCGACAATGAGCAGTTCTTC. Translation: CASSSRSSDNEQFF. The full variable domain, completed using reference TRBV7-2 and TRBJ2-1, is GAGVSQSPSNKVTEKGKDVELRCDPISGHTALYWYRQSLGQGLEFLIYFQGNSAPDKSGLPSDRFSAERTGGSVSTLTIQRTQQEDSAVYLCASSSRSSDNEQFFGPGTRLTVL.